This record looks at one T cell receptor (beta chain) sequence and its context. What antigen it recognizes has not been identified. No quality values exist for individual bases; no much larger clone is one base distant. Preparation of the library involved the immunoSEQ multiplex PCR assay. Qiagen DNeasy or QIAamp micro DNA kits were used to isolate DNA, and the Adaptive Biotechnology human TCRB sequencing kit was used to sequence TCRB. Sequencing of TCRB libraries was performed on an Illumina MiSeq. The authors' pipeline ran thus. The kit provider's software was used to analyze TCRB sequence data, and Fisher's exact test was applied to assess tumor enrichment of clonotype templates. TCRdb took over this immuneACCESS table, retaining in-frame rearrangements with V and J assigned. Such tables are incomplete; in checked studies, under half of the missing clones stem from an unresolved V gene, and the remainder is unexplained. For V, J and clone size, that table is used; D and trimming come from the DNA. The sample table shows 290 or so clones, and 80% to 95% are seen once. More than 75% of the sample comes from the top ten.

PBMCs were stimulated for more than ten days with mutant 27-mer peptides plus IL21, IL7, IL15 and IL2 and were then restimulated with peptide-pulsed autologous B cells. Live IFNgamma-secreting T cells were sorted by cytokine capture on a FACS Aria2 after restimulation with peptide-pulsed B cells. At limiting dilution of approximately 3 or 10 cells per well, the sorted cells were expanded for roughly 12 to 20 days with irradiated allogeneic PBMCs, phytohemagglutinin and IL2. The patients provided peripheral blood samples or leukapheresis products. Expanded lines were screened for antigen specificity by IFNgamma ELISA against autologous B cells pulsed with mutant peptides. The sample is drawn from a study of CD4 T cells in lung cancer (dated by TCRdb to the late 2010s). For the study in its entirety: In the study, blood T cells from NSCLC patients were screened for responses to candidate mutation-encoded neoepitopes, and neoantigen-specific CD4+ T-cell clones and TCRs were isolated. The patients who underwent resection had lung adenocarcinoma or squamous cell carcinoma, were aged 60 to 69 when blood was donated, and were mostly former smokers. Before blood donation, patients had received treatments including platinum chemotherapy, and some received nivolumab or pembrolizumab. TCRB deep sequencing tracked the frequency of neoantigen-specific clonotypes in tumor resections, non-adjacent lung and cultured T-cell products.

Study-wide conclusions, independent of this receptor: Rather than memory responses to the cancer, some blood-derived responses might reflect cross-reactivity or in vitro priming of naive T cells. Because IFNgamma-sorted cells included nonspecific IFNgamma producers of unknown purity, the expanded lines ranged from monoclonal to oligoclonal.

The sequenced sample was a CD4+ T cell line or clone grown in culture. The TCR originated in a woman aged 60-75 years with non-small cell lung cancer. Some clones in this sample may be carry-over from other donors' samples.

The CDR3 protein sequence reads: CASSLDLGGTDTQYF. The sequenced DNA is TGTGCCAGCAGCTTAGACTTGGGGGGCACAGATACGCAGTATTTT. The chain joins TRBV11-1 to TRBJ2-3; the D element could tentatively be TRBD1 or TRBD2, as 5 bases agree for each. CDR1 is given as SGHAT and CDR2 as FQDESV, both from the germline V gene (reference sequence). From cysteine to phenylalanine, the CDR3 is 15 amino acids long. The only DNA kept is the CDR3, 45 bases in frame from the first base. V is pared back by 1 base and J by 1 base, with 9 bases lying between the germline termini.